This is a list of T cell receptor beta chains from one sample in a study of blood T cells in healthy people across ages. TCRdb ran MiXCR on the 5' RACE reads and lists one entry per CDR3 protein. Among around 1.5 million distinct CDR3 sequences listed, roughly 32% were seen once. Source material: blood. All receptors derive from a woman aged 30 to 39 in good health. CDR3s include the opening cysteine and the closing phenylalanine or tryptophan. D genes are given only for firm matches. Rows give clone size only sometimes, using once, few, many, or a class for an expanded clone.

clone size,J gene,D gene,V gene,CDR3 DNA,CDR3 protein
-,TRBJ2-7,TRBD1,TRBV2,TGTGCCGGCACGGGGGGACAGGGAAGGGAGAACGAGCAGTACTTC,CAGTGGQGRENEQYF
-,TRBJ1-1,TRBD1,TRBV27,TGTGCCAGCGGATTTCGGGGACAGGGGAACACTGAAGCTTTCTTT,CASGFRGQGNTEAFF
-,TRBJ1-2,-,TRBV15,TGTGCCACCAGCAACGGGGGGGCGCCGGACTATGGCTACACCTTC,CATSNGGAPDYGYTF
few,TRBJ1-2,-,TRBV12-3/TRBV12-4,TGTGCCAGCAGACCTCGCCAGGGAGGCTATGGCTACACCTTC,CASRPRQGGYGYTF
once,TRBJ2-3,TRBD1,TRBV28,TGTGCCACCTTTAGGGACAGCCTAGCAGATACGCAGTATTTT,CATFRDSLADTQYF
many,TRBJ1-4,-,TRBV6-1,TGTGCCAGCAGCGCATTTCAGGGGATAGGAGGTGAAAAACTGTTTTTT,CASSAFQGIGGEKLFF
-,TRBJ2-7,-,TRBV28,TGTGCCGGCAGTTGGCAGTTCTACGAGCAGTACTTC,CAGSWQFYEQYF
few,TRBJ2-1,-,TRBV4-1,TGCGCCAGCAGCCAAGAGGGGGGGGTAGGAGGGGGTTTAGTCAATGAGCAGTTCTTC,CASSQEGGVGGGLVNEQFF
few,TRBJ2-1,-,TRBV7-3,TGTGCCAGCAGCCGACTGGGGGGGGGCCTCGGGTACAATGAGCAGTTCTTC,CASSRLGGGLGYNEQFF
-,TRBJ2-5,-,TRBV6-1,TGTGCCAGCGGGGCTAGCCCCACAGGGACCCAGTACTTC,CASGASPTGTQYF
-,TRBJ2-5,-,TRBV28,TGTGCCAGCAGTTTAGAGACCCGATTGGTTTACAATGAGCAGTACTTC,CASSLETRLVYNEQYF
-,TRBJ2-7,TRBD1,TRBV6-1,TGTGCCAGCAGGGACAGGGGGACCGTTGGCGAGCAGTACTTC,CASRDRGTVGEQYF
-,TRBJ2-5,-,TRBV5-1,TGCGCCAGCAGCTCCTCGCGTGCCCGCATGACCGGGACAAGGGGATGGGGTCAAGAGACCCAGTACTTC,CASSSSRARMTGTRGWGQETQYF
once,TRBJ2-7,-,TRBV2,TGTGCCAGCAGTTACAGGAACGAGCAGTACTTC,CASSYRNEQYF
few,TRBJ1-1,-,TRBV11-2,TGTGCCAGCAGCTTGACAGGCTTCGCTTTCTTT,CASSLTGFAFF
-,TRBJ2-3,-,TRBV5-1,TGCGCCAGCAACTCCAGGGCAGGCGGAGATACGCAGTATTTT,CASNSRAGGDTQYF
-,TRBJ1-1,TRBD1,TRBV29-1,TGCAGCGTGAAAGGACAGGGGGGGACTGAAGCTTTCTTT,CSVKGQGGTEAFF
-,TRBJ1-5,-,TRBV24-1,TGTGCCACCAGTGCAGGGTCTTACAATCAGCCCCAGCATTTT,CATSAGSYNQPQHF
-,TRBJ2-4,-,TRBV7-9,TGTGCCAGCAGTTCCCCGGAGACAGGACTAACCAAAAACATTCAGTACTTC,CASSSPETGLTKNIQYF
many,TRBJ2-7,TRBD2,TRBV4-1,TGCGCCAGCAGCCAATCCACGACTAGCGGGAGGTACGAGCAGTACTTC,CASSQSTTSGRYEQYF
-,TRBJ2-4,-,TRBV2,TGTGCCAGCAGCCAGATTCCAGGTGGAGGGGAGCAGTACTTC,CASSQIPGGGEQYF
-,TRBJ1-2,-,TRBV28,TGTGCCTGCAGTTTCTCGGACAGAGCCAACTATGGCTACACCTTC,CACSFSDRANYGYTF
-,TRBJ1-2,TRBD1,TRBV20-1,TGCAGTGCTAGAGAGACAGGGGGGAACTACTATGGCTACACCTTC,CSARETGGNYYGYTF
-,TRBJ1-1,TRBD1,TRBV27,TGTGCCAGCAGTTCGGGACAGACTCTGAACACTGAAGCTTTCTTT,CASSSGQTLNTEAFF
few,TRBJ2-1,TRBD2,TRBV7-3,TGTGCCAGCAGCTTAGGGTCCGTAGCGGGAGTTGGGTTTGGTGAGCAGTTCTTC,CASSLGSVAGVGFGEQFF
few,TRBJ2-7,-,TRBV25-1,TGTGCCAGCAGTGAAATGGGGGGAAACGAGCAGTACTTC,CASSEMGGNEQYF